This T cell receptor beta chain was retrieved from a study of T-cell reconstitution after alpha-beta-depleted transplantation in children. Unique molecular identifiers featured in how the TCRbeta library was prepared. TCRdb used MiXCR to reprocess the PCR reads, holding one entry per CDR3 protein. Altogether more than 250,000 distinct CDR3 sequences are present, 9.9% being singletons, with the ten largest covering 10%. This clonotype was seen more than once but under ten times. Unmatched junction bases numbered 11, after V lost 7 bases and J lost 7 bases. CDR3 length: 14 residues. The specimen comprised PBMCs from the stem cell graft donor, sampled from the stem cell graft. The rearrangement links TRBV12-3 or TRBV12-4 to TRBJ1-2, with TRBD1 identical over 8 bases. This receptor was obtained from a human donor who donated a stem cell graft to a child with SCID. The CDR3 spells CASNKAGGVGGYTF. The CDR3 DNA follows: TGTGCCAGCAATAAAGCAGGGGGCGTTGGTGGCTACACCTTC.